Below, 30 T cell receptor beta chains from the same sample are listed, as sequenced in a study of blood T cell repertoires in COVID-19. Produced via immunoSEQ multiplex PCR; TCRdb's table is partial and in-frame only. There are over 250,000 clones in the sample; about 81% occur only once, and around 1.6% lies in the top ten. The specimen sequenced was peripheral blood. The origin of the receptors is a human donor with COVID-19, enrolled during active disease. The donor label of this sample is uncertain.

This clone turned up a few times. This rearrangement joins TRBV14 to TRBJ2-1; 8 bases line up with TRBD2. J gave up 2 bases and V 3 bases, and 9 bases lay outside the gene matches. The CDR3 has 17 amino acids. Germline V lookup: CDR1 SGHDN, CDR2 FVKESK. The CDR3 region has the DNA TGTGCCAGCAGCCACATCCTAGCGGGTCAAGCCTACAATGAGCAGTTCTTC. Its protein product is CASSHILAGQAYNEQFF.

The CDR3 nucleotides read TGTGCCAGCACCTACGGGCCAGGAGGCTACGAGCAGTACTTC. It yields the protein CASTYGPGGYEQYF. The V and J genes are TRBV28 and TRBJ2-7, with a possible D match to TRBD2 (5 bases). Trimming pared 7 bases from V and 3 bases from J, leaving 16 bases between. In germline, CDR1 is MDHEN, CDR2 SYDVKM. The CDR3 loop spans 14 amino acids.

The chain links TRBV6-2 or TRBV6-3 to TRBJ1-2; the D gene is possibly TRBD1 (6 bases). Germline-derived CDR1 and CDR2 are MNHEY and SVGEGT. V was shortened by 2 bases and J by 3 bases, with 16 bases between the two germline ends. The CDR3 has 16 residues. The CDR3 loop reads CASSYLLGGADYGYTF. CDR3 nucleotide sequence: TGTGCCAGCAGTTACCTCCTTGGGGGCGCCGACTATGGCTACACCTTC.

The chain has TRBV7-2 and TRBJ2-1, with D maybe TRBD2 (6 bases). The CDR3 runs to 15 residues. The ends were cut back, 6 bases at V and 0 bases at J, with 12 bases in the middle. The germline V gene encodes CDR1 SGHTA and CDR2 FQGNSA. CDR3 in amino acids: CASRFAGSSYNEQFF. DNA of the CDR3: TGTGCCAGCAGGTTTGCGGGGAGCTCCTACAATGAGCAGTTCTTC.

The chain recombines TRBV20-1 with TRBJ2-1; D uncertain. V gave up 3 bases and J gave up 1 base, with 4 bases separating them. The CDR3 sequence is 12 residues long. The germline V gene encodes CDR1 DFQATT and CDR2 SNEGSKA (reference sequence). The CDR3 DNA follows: TGCAGTGCTAGTTTATCCTACAATGAGCAGTTCTTC. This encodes CSASLSYNEQFF.

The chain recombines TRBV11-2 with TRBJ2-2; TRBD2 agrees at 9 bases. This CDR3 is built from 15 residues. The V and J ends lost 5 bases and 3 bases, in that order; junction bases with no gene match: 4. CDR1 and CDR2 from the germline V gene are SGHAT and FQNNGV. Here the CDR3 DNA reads TGTGCCAGCAGCGCGAGACTAGCGGACACCGGGGAGCTGTTTTTT. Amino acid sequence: CASSARLADTGELFF.

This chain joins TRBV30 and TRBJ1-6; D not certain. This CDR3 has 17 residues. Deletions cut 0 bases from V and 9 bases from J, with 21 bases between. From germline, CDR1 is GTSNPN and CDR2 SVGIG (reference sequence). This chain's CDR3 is CAWSVQRISVPGSPLHF. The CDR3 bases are TGTGCCTGGAGTGTACAGCGGATCTCCGTCCCGGGTTCACCCCTCCACTTT. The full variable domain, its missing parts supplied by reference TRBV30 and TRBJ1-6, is SQTIHQWPATLVQPVGSPLSLECTVEGTSNPNLYWYRQAAGRGLQLLFYSVGIGQISSEVPQNLSASRPQDRQFILSSKKLLLSDSGFYLCAWSVQRISVPGSPLHFGNGTRLTVT.

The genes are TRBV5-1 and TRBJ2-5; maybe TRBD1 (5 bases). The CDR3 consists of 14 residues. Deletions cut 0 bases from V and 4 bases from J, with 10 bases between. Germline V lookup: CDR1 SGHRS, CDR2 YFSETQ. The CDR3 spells CASSLERGGETQYF. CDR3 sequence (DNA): TGCGCCAGCAGCTTGGAAAGGGGTGGAGAGACCCAGTACTTC.

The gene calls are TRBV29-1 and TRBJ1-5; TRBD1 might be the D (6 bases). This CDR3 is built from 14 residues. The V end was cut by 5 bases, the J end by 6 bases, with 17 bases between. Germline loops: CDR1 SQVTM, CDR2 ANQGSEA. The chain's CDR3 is CSVQPGGAGQPQHF. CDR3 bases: TGCAGCGTTCAGCCTGGGGGGGCCGGTCAGCCCCAGCATTTT. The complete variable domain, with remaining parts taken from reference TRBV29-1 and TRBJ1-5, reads SAVISQKPSRDICQRGTSLTIQCQVDSQVTMMFWYRQQPGQSLTLIATANQGSEATYESGFVIDKFPISRPNLTFSTLTVSNMSPEDSSIYLCSVQPGGAGQPQHFGDGTRLSIL.

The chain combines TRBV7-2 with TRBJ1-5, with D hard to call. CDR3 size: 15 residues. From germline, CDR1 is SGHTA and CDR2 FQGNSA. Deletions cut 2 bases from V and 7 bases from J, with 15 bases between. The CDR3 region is CASSLSEVSWQPQHF. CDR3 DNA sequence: TGTGCCAGCAGCTTATCGGAGGTTTCCTGGCAGCCCCAGCATTTT.

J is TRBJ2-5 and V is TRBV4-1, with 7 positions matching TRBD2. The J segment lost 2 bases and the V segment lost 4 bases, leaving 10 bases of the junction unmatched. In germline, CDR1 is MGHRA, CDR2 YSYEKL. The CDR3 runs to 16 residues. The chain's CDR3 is CASSPERGAGQETQYF. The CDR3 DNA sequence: TGCGCCAGCAGCCCAGAGAGGGGAGCGGGGCAAGAGACCCAGTACTTC.

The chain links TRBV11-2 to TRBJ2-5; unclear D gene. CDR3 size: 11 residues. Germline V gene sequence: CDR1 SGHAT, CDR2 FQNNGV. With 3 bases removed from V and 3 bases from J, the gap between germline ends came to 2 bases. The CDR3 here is CASSFKETQYF. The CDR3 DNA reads TGTGCCAGCAGCTTCAAAGAGACCCAGTACTTC.

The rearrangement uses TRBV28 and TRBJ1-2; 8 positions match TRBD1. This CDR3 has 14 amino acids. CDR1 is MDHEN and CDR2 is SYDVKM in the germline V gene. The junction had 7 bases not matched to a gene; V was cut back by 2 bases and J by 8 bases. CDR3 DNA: TGTGCCAGCAGTTTAGGTGGACAGGGTTGGGGCTACACCTTC. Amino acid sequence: CASSLGGQGWGYTF.

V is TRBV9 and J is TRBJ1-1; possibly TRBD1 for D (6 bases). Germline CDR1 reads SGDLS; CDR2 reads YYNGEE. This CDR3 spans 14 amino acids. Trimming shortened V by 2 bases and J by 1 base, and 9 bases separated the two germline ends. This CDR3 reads CASSVLQGNTEAFF. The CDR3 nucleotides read TGTGCCAGCAGCGTCTTACAGGGGAACACTGAAGCTTTCTTT.

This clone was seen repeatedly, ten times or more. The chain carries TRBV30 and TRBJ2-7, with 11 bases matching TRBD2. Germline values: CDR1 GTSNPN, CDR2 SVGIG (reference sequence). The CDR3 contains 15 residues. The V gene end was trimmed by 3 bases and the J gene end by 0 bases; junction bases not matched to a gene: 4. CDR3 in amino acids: CAWRRGLAVSYEQYF. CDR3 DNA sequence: TGTGCCTGGAGGCGGGGACTAGCGGTCTCCTACGAGCAGTACTTC.

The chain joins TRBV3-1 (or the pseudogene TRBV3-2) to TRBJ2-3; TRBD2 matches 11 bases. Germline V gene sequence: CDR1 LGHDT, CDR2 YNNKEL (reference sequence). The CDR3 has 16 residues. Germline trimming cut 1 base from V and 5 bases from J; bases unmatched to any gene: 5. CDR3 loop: CASSQGLAGGGDTQYF. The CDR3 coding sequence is TGTGCCAGCAGCCAAGGTCTAGCGGGAGGTGGAGATACGCAGTATTTT.

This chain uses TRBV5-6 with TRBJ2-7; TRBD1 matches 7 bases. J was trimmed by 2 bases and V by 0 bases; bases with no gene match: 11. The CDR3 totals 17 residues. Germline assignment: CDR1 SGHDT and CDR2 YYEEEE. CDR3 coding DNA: TGTGCCAGCAGCTTGGCTATCCTCCGGGACAGACCCTACGAGCAGTACTTC. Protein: CASSLAILRDRPYEQYF.

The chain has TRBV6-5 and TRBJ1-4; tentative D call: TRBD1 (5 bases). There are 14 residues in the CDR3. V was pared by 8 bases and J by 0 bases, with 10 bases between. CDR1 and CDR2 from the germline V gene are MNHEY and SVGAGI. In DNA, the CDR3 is TGTGCCAGCGGGGGAGGTGCAACTAATGAAAAACTGTTTTTT. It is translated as CASGGGATNEKLFF.

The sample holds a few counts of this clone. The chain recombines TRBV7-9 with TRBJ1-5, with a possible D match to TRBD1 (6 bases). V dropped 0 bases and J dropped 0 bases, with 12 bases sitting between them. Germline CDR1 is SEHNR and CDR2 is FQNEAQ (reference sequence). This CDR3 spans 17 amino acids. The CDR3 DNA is TGTGCCAGCAGCTTAGCGATTGCAGGGGTTAGCAATCAGCCCCAGCATTTT. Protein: CASSLAIAGVSNQPQHF.

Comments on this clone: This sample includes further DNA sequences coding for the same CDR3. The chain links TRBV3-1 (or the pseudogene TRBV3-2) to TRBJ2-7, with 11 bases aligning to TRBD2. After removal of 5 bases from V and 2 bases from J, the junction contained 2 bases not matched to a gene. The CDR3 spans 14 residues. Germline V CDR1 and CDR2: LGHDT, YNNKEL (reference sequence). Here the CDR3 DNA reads TGTGCCAGCAGCGGGACTAGCGGTGCCTACGAGCAGTACTTC. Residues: CASSGTSGAYEQYF.

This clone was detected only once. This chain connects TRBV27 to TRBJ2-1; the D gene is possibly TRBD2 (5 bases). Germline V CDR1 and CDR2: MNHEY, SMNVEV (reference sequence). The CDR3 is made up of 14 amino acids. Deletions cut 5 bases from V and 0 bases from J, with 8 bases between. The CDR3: CASSERYSYNEQFF. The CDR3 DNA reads TGTGCCAGCAGTGAGCGGTACTCCTACAATGAGCAGTTCTTC.

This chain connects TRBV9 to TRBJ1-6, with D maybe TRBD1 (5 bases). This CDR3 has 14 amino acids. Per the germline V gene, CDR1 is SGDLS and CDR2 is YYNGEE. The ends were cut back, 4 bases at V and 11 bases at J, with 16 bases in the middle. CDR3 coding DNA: TGTGCCAGCAGCTTTGGCCAGGGTTCGGCACCCCTCCACTTT. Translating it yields CASSFGQGSAPLHF.

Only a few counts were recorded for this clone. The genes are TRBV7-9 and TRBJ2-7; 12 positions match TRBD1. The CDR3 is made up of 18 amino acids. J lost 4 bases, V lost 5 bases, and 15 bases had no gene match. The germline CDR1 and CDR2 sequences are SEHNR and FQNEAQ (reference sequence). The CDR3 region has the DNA TGTGCCAGCAGCCCCTCCGGGACAGGGGGCTTAAGAGGGTACGAGCAGTACTTC. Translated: CASSPSGTGGLRGYEQYF.

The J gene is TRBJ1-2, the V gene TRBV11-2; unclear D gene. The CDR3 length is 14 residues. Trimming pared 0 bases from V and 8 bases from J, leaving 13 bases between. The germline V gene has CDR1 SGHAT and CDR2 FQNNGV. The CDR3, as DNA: TGTGCCAGCAGCTTAGAAAGTGGCTTGGAGGGCTACACCTTC. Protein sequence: CASSLESGLEGYTF.

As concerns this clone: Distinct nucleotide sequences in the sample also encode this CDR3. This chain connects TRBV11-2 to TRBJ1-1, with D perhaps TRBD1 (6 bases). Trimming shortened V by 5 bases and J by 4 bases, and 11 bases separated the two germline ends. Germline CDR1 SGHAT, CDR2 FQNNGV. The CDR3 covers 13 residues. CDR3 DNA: TGTGCCAGCAGCCCACAGGGAAGCACTGAAGCTTTCTTT. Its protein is CASSPQGSTEAFF.

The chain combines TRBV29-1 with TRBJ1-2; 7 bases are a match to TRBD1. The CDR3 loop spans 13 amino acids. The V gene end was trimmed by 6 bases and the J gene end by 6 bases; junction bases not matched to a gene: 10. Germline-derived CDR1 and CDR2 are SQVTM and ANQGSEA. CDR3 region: CSVGDTGVDGYTF. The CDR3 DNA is TGCAGCGTGGGTGATACAGGGGTGGATGGCTACACCTTC.

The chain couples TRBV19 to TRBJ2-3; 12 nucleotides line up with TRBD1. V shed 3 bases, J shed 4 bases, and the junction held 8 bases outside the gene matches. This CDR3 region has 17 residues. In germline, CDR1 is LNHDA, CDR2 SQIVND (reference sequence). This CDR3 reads CASSMSGGQGAADTQYF. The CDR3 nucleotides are TGTGCCAGTAGTATGTCCGGGGGACAGGGGGCCGCAGATACGCAGTATTTT. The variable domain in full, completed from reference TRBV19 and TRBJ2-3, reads DGGITQSPKYLFRKEGQNVTLSCEQNLNHDAMYWYRQDPGQGLRLIYYSQIVNDFQKGDIAEGYSVSREKKESFPLTVTSAQKNPTAFYLCASSMSGGQGAADTQYFGPGTRLTVL.

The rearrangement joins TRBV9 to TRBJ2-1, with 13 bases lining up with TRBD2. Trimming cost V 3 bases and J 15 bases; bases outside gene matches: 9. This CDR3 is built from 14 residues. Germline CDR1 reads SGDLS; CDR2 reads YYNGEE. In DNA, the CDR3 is TGTGCCAGCAGCGCCGTACTAGCGGGAGGGGTGGTGTTCTTC. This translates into CASSAVLAGGVVFF.

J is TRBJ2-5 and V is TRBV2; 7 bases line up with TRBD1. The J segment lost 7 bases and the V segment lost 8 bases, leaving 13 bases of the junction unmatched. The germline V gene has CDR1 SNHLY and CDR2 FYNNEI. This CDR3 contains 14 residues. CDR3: CASAPTGIKATQYF. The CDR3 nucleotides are TGTGCCAGCGCTCCGACAGGGATAAAGGCGACCCAGTACTTC.

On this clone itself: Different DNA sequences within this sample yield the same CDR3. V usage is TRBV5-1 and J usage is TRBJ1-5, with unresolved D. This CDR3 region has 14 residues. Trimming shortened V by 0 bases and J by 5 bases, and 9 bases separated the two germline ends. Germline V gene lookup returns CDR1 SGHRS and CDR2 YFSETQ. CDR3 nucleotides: TGCGCCAGCAGCTTGGGGGCAGTTGATCAGCCCCAGCATTTT. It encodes CASSLGAVDQPQHF.